Listed here is a single T cell receptor beta chain. As yet, its antigen is unknown. The CDR3 sequence is 17 residues long. V trimming: 3 bases; J trimming: 0 bases; junction bases outside the gene matches: 7. CDR1 and CDR2 from the germline V gene are MNHEY and SMNVEV (reference sequence). 13 Jbeta primers and 60 Vbeta primers were used for the PCR. TCRdb's copy holds only in-frame clones and misses some; the assay was immunoSEQ multiplex PCR. The table records about 140,000 clones, roughly 80% of them present only once. These data come from a study of cytomegalovirus exposure and HLA in healthy donors. The study, taken as a whole, reports: Rare TCR sequences predominated, though certain public TCRs were found in many donors. Later genetic work tied a missense DCLRE1C variant to beta-chain V and J trimming.

This chain uses TRBV27 with TRBJ2-1; 8 nucleotides match TRBD1. The receptor comes from a man aged 35 to 55 in good health and CMV-seronegative. Sequencing was carried out using PBMCs. CDR3 amino acids: CASSFRQGASSYNEQFF. The CDR3, as DNA: TGTGCCAGCAGTTTCCGTCAGGGGGCGAGCTCCTACAATGAGCAGTTCTTC.